This TCR beta chain was sequenced during a study of Graves' ophthalmopathy and Graves' hyperthyroidism. Whole-study context: The authors collected peripheral blood at initial diagnosis, before any treatment. Whole-study results and caveats: A classifier, a 13-signature model, separated ophthalmopathy from stable hyperthyroidism with more than 85% sensitivity and approximately 80% specificity. In predicting ophthalmopathy progression, the model reached nearly 71% sensitivity and 72% to 85% specificity.

CDR3 regions of TCR beta were amplified from RNA transcripts. First-round RT-PCR with HTBI primers preceded a second-round multiplex PCR. One entry per CDR3 protein results from TCRdb running MiXCR on the multiplex PCR reads. The repertoire has 650,000 to 900,000 distinct CDR3 sequences, 35% to 50% of them found once; the top ten carry 44%. This clonotype has ten or more counts. Its antigen is as yet unknown. V lost 5 bases to trimming and J lost 1 base, with 5 bases between them. CDR3 size: 12 residues. Germline V CDR1 and CDR2: LNHNV, YYDKDF (reference sequence). An approximately 10 ml volume of fresh peripheral blood provided the PBMCs.

The sequence came from an adult man with Graves' ophthalmopathy. Material: peripheral blood. This chain uses TRBV15 with TRBJ2-5; no clear D. The CDR3 bases are TGTGCCACCAGCGAGATCCAAGAGACCCAGTACTTC. Its protein is CATSEIQETQYF.